This TCR beta chain comes out of a study of CXCR3-negative and CXCR3-positive naive CD8 T cells. Findings and caveats of the study: Cryopreservation partially decreased CXCR3 expression, and most assays used fresh PBMCs. CXCR3-positive naive cells had TRB CDR3s that were more hydrophobic than CXCR3-negative naive cells had. Memory CD8+ cells showed much lower diversity, while both naive subsets displayed comparably high diversity.

Naive CD8+ T cells showed a CD45RO-CCR7+CD27+CD95- phenotype. Each TRB cDNA library was prepared by 5' RACE (with UMI labels). With the 5' RACE reads reprocessed, TCRdb shows one record per CDR3 protein and no DNA. This sample's clone table lists some 100,000 distinct CDR3 sequences. Comment on this clonotype: The antigen is not known.

CDR1 MNHEY and CDR2 SVGEGT come from the germline V gene. The CDR3 loop spans 13 amino acids. Sample: naive CXCR3+ CD8+ T cells from blood. Subset indicated: CD45RO-CCR7+CD27+CD95- naive CD8+ T cells expressing CXCR3 (TNR3+). The J gene is TRBJ1-1, the V gene TRBV6-2 or TRBV6-3; TCRdb's assignment of TRBD1 cannot be checked, as there is no DNA. This receptor was taken from a human donor in good health. Some clones in this sample may be carry-over from other donors' samples. CDR3 protein: CASSYTTGTEAFF.